The TCR beta chain described here comes from a study of T cells in Graves' hyperthyroidism and ophthalmopathy. Turning to the study itself: Blood was drawn when the patient was first diagnosed and still untreated.

Germline-derived CDR1 and CDR2 are MGHRA and YSYEKL. Deletions cut 4 bases from V and 0 bases from J, with 18 bases between. The CDR3 covers 17 residues. Regions amplified from RNA transcripts were the TCR beta CDR3 regions. Initially, a first-round RT-PCR of the TCR CDR3 employed the HTBI primer set. Each CDR3 protein is one row after TCRdb ran MiXCR on the multiplex PCR reads. The table lists under 300,000 distinct CDR3 sequences, roughly 15% of them singletons. This clonotype was observed a handful of times. Fresh peripheral blood, roughly 9.3 ml, was the source of the PBMCs. The V and J genes are TRBV4-1 and TRBJ1-1; tentatively, D is TRBD1 (5 bases). What was sequenced was blood. This sequence originates from a woman aged 40 to 55 with Graves' hyperthyroidism that later progressed to Graves' ophthalmopathy. CDR3 bases: TGCGCCAGCAGCCTATCTAACGCGGGGCTAATGAACACTGAAGCTTTCTTT. This sequence encodes CASSLSNAGLMNTEAFF.